The subject of this entry is one TCR beta chain. The CDR3 totals 17 residues. The germline CDR1 and CDR2 sequences are SGHVS and FNYEAQ. The trim removed 2 bases at V and 0 bases at J, leaving 5 bases unmatched. These data originate in a study of read filtering for tumor transcriptome and immune sequencing. Study-level background: Per sample, TCR-region reads ranged about 3.5 to 11 million by IR-seq, roughly 85 to 1273 by RNA-seq.

From 400 to 450 ng of RNA, a library with molecular barcoded alpha/delta and beta/gamma adaptors was made. TCRdb fed the reads into MiXCR, producing one record per CDR3 protein. The table lists tens of thousands of distinct CDR3 sequences, 11% to 15% of them singletons, with 45% to 50% in the top ten. The gene calls are TRBV7-6 and TRBJ2-2, with 8 bases that match TRBD2. Sequencing was carried out using a population of CD138-negative cells sorted from bone marrow. This receptor was identified in a donor at least 40 years old with multiple myeloma. CDR3 sequence reads: CASSLYLAGTNTGELFF. The CDR3 nucleotides read TGTGCCAGCAGCTTATATCTAGCGGGCACGAACACCGGGGAGCTGTTTTTT.